The 21 T cell receptor beta chains below all came from one sample that was sequenced in a study of blood T cell repertoires in COVID-19. Profiling relied on immunoSEQ multiplex PCR, and the TCRdb table lists in-frame clones only, not all of them. The sample lists roughly 120,000 clones, around 84% seen once, with approximately 1.5% in the top ten. The sample was peripheral blood. Every receptor here comes from a man aged 40-55 years with acute or convalescent COVID-19.

The V and J genes are TRBV6-1 and TRBJ1-2, with D possibly TRBD1 on 6 matching bases. Per germline, CDR1 MNHNS and CDR2 SASEGT. Trimming stripped 5 bases from V and 3 bases from J, with 7 bases between. The CDR3 contains 12 residues. The CDR3 sequence: CASSRTDYGYTF. The CDR3 DNA reads TGTGCCAGCAGTCGGACAGACTATGGCTACACCTTC.

J is TRBJ1-5 and V is TRBV9, with a tentative D call TRBD1 (6 bases). The CDR3 extends over 14 amino acids. The V gene lost 3 bases and the J gene lost 0 bases, with 7 bases spanning the gap. The germline V gene encodes CDR1 SGDLS and CDR2 YYNGEE. In nucleotides, the CDR3 is TGTGCCAGCAGCGGGACAGATAGCAATCAGCCCCAGCATTTT. This sequence encodes CASSGTDSNQPQHF.

The rearrangement links TRBV14 to TRBJ2-2; tentatively, D is TRBD2 (5 bases). Germline V lookup: CDR1 SGHDN, CDR2 FVKESK. The CDR3 contains 15 residues. Trimming removed 4 bases at V and 5 bases at J, with 14 bases between. CDR3 DNA: TGTGCCAGCAGCCCCGGGGTGTGGCGGACCGGGGAGCTGTTTTTT. Translation: CASSPGVWRTGELFF.

The chain uses TRBV6-2 or TRBV6-3 and TRBJ2-3, with 9 nucleotides matching TRBD2. Trimming took 2 bases from V and 1 from J; bases not matched to a gene: 7. This CDR3 comprises 17 residues. The germline V gene has CDR1 MNHEY and CDR2 SVGEGT. CDR3 bases: TGTGCCAGCAGTTACGAGGCTCAGCGGGGGGGCACAGATACGCAGTATTTT. Amino acids: CASSYEAQRGGTDTQYF.

The chain carries TRBV15 and TRBJ1-6; TRBD1 might be the D (5 bases). Germline V gene sequence: CDR1 LNHNV, CDR2 YYDKDF (reference sequence). Trimming shortened V by 0 bases and J by 13 bases, and 19 bases separated the two germline ends. The CDR3 sequence is 16 residues long. The CDR3 DNA reads TGTGCCACCAGCAGAGATGGGCGGGACGAGATAACGCCCCTCCACTTT. Protein sequence: CATSRDGRDEITPLHF.

This clone was counted once. This rearrangement joins TRBV7-9 to TRBJ2-7; 9 bases match TRBD2. This CDR3 has 18 amino acids. The germline V gene has CDR1 SEHNR and CDR2 FQNEAQ (reference sequence). The V gene end was trimmed by 5 bases and the J gene end by 5 bases; junction bases not matched to a gene: 19. This CDR3 reads CASSLLAGWSTEGDEQYF. For the CDR3, the DNA is TGTGCCAGCAGCCTCCTAGCGGGATGGTCCACTGAAGGCGACGAGCAGTACTTC.

The chain recombines TRBV6-2 or TRBV6-3 with TRBJ2-3, with TRBD1 matching 8 bases. The CDR3 runs to 16 residues. V was clipped by 1 base and J by 1 base; unmatched bases: 4. The germline V gene encodes CDR1 MNHEY and CDR2 SVGEGT. CDR3 region: CASSYLTGVGTDTQYF. The CDR3 nucleotides are TGTGCCAGCAGTTACTTGACAGGGGTGGGCACAGATACGCAGTATTTT.

V is TRBV6-1 and J is TRBJ2-7, with D uncertain. Trimming left V 3 bases short and J 4 bases short, with 19 bases between. Germline CDR1 and CDR2: MNHNS and SASEGT. The CDR3 is made up of 16 amino acids. The CDR3 region is CASSDAFRISSYEQYF. The CDR3 nucleotides are TGTGCCAGCAGTGACGCCTTCAGGATCTCCTCTTACGAGCAGTACTTC.

The chain carries TRBV4-1 and TRBJ2-7; the D gene is possibly TRBD1 (5 bases). The CDR3 sequence is 14 residues long. Per the germline V gene, CDR1 is MGHRA and CDR2 is YSYEKL. The ends were cut back, 3 bases at V and 0 bases at J, with 9 bases in the middle. The CDR3 bases are TGCGCCAGCAGCCATTTAGGGGTCTCCTACGAGCAGTACTTC. This translates into CASSHLGVSYEQYF.

The rearrangement links TRBV12-5 to TRBJ2-1; possible D gene TRBD1, 5 bases. Looked up from germline, CDR1 is LGHNT and CDR2 is FRNRAP. V lost 6 bases and J lost 3, with 21 bases in between. This CDR3 contains 17 residues. The CDR3 bases are TGTGCTAGTGGGAAGCCCGTCCAGGGCCCTCTCTACAATGAGCAGTTCTTC. Translating gives CASGKPVQGPLYNEQFF.

This rearrangement joins TRBV18 to TRBJ2-7; 10 bases map to TRBD1. The CDR3 is 15 amino acids. Germline CDR1 KGHSH, CDR2 LQKENI. V shed 3 bases, J shed 6 bases, and the junction held 8 bases outside the gene matches. This CDR3 reads CASSPPGQGRSEQYF. The CDR3 DNA is TGTGCCAGCTCACCTCCGGGACAGGGGCGTAGCGAGCAGTACTTC.

This sequence joins TRBV29-1 and TRBJ1-1; 9 nucleotides match TRBD1. The CDR3 contains 14 residues. The J segment lost 3 bases and the V segment lost 6 bases, leaving 8 bases of the junction unmatched. Germline values: CDR1 SQVTM, CDR2 ANQGSEA. The CDR3, as DNA: TGCAGCGTCGAATGGACAGGGGTGTACACTGAAGCTTTCTTT. It encodes CSVEWTGVYTEAFF.

The rearrangement joins TRBV28 to TRBJ2-2; TRBD2 matches at 9 bases. The germline CDR1 and CDR2 sequences are MDHEN and SYDVKM. This CDR3 region has 15 residues. V shed 6 bases, J shed 1 base, and the junction held 3 bases outside the gene matches. The CDR3 nucleotides are TGTGCCAGCAGGAGAGCGGGAGGGAACACCGGGGAGCTGTTTTTT. It yields the protein CASRRAGGNTGELFF.

The gene calls are TRBV18 and TRBJ2-7; 8 bases match TRBD2. The CDR3 loop spans 14 amino acids. The germline V gene encodes CDR1 KGHSH and CDR2 LQKENI. J lost 5 bases, V lost 3 bases, and 6 bases had no gene match. Here the CDR3 reads CASSPRGGRNEQYF. The CDR3 bases are TGTGCCAGCTCACCCCGCGGGGGGCGGAACGAGCAGTACTTC. The entire variable domain, with the rest obtained from reference TRBV18 and TRBJ2-7, is as follows: NAGVMQNPRHLVRRRGQEARLRCSPMKGHSHVYWYRQLPEEGLKFMVYLQKENIIDESGMPKERFSAEFPKEGPSILRIQQVVRGDSAAYFCASSPRGGRNEQYFGPGTRLTVT.

The chain has TRBV4-3 and TRBJ2-1; 9 bases fit TRBD2. This CDR3 is built from 18 residues. V dropped 3 bases and J dropped 3; count of bases not matched to a gene: 12. Germline assignment: CDR1 LGHNA and CDR2 YSLEER. CDR3 nucleotides: TGCGCCAGCAGCCAGCTAGCCCCGGGCGGGGGGGTCTACAATGAGCAGTTCTTC. Its protein is CASSQLAPGGGVYNEQFF.

This sequence joins TRBV28 and TRBJ1-2, with 7 nucleotides matching TRBD1. The ends lost 8 bases at V and 3 bases at J; junction bases unmatched: 12. Germline V gene data show CDR1 as MDHEN and CDR2 as SYDVKM. This CDR3 spans 15 amino acids. In DNA form, the CDR3 reads TGTGCCAGCCTTGGGTCGAAGGGGGCGCACTATGGCTACACCTTC. Translating gives CASLGSKGAHYGYTF.

This sequence joins TRBV2 and TRBJ2-1; perhaps TRBD2 as D (6 bases). V lost 3 bases and J 4 bases, leaving 13 bases between the germline ends. The germline V gene has CDR1 SNHLY and CDR2 FYNNEI. The CDR3 loop spans 15 amino acids. The CDR3 nucleotides are TGTGCCAGCAGTGAGGTCGGGGGACCTTACAATGAGCAGTTCTTC. Amino acid sequence: CASSEVGGPYNEQFF.

The chain links TRBV5-4 to TRBJ2-7; no reliable D call. The CDR3 is 14 residues long. Between the trimmed V and J ends, which lost 0 bases and 1 base, there was a span of 8 bases. Germline V gives CDR1 SGHNT, CDR2 YYREEE (reference sequence). The CDR3 DNA is TGTGCCAGCAGCTTGGATGTTAATTCCTACGAGCAGTACTTC. It is translated as CASSLDVNSYEQYF.

The chain has TRBV9 and TRBJ1-3; no clear D. Per the germline V gene, CDR1 is SGDLS and CDR2 is YYNGEE. Trimming left V 0 bases short and J 0 bases short, with 10 bases between. The CDR3 loop spans 16 amino acids. CDR3 in amino acids: CASSVGQRGSGNTIYF. As DNA, the CDR3 is TGTGCCAGCAGCGTAGGTCAGCGCGGCTCTGGAAACACCATATATTTT. The complete variable domain, with remaining parts taken from reference TRBV9 and TRBJ1-3, reads DSGVTQTPKHLITATGQRVTLRCSPRSGDLSVYWYQQSLDQGLQFLIQYYNGEERAKGNILERFSAQQFPDLHSELNLSSLELGDSALYFCASSVGQRGSGNTIYFGEGSWLTVV.

The chain couples TRBV5-1 to TRBJ2-7; TRBD1 might be the D (6 bases). V lost 0 bases and J lost 4, with 20 bases in between. This CDR3 is built from 17 residues. Looked up from germline, CDR1 is SGHRS and CDR2 is YFSETQ. The CDR3 DNA sequence: TGCGCCAGCAGCTTGGAATGGTTGGACAGACTACCTTACGAGCAGTACTTC. It is translated as CASSLEWLDRLPYEQYF.

This chain joins TRBV7-3 and TRBJ2-1; TRBD2 matches 9 bases. Unmatched junction bases numbered 7, after V lost 4 bases and J lost 3 bases. The germline V gene encodes CDR1 SGHTA and CDR2 FQGTGA. CDR3 length: 16 amino acids. The CDR3 loop reads CASSSYSGGHYNEQFF. The CDR3 DNA reads as TGTGCCAGCAGCTCCTATAGCGGGGGCCACTACAATGAGCAGTTCTTC. The full variable domain, rest sourced from reference TRBV7-3 and TRBJ2-1, is GAGVSQTPSNKVTEKGKYVELRCDPISGHTALYWYRQSLGQGPEFLIYFQGTGAADDSGLPNDRFFAVRPEGSVSTLKIQRTERGDSAVYLCASSSYSGGHYNEQFFGPGTRLTVL.